This entry lists 10 T cell receptor beta chains sequenced from one sample in a study of CD4 T cells in relation to SARS-CoV-2 and coronaviruses. Unexposed donor CD4+ T cells date from 2011-2018, before the COVID-19 pandemic. Profiled with immunoSEQ multiplex PCR; TCRdb holds only in-frame clones, not every one. The sample shows approximately 70,000 clones, approximately 93% of them seen only once. Material for sequencing was naive CD4+ T cells from PBMCs. Subset here: naive CD4+ T cells isolated by negative enrichment. The receptors originated from a human donor in good health.

This clone has a handful of counts. The genes are TRBV4-1 and TRBJ2-2; a possible D gene is TRBD2 (6 bases). Trimming removed 6 bases from V and 3 bases from J, with 11 bases in between. CDR1 and CDR2 from the germline V gene are MGHRA and YSYEKL. There are 14 residues in the CDR3. Here the CDR3 DNA reads TGCGCCAGCAGTTCAGCGGGTTACACCGGGGAGCTGTTTTTT. As protein: CASSSAGYTGELFF.

V gene TRBV10-3 combines with J gene TRBJ2-1; 8 bases agree with TRBD2. The germline V gene encodes CDR1 ENHRY and CDR2 SYGVKD. After removal of 2 bases from V and 6 bases from J, the junction contained 9 bases not matched to a gene. The CDR3 consists of 16 residues. CDR3 sequence (DNA): TGTGCCATCAGTGAGAAGCGGGAGAGGGCGGGCAATGAGCAGTTCTTC. Its protein is CAISEKRERAGNEQFF.

The V and J genes are TRBV28 and TRBJ1-3; 8 nucleotides match TRBD1. Looked up from germline, CDR1 is MDHEN and CDR2 is SYDVKM. V lost 0 bases to trimming and J lost 0 bases; unmatched junction nucleotides: 4. The CDR3 contains 17 residues. The CDR3 nucleotides read TGTGCCAGCAGTTTATGGGCAGGGGGCCCCTCTGGAAACACCATATATTTT. Translated, it gives CASSLWAGGPSGNTIYF.

The chain uses TRBV5-1 and TRBJ2-3, with 7 bases fitting TRBD1. Losses at the gene ends were 3 bases for V and 3 bases for J; bases not matched to a gene: 4. The CDR3 consists of 14 residues. CDR1 is SGHRS, CDR2 YFSETQ, per germline. The CDR3 region is CASSSTTGTDTQYF. The DNA of the CDR3 is TGCGCCAGCAGCTCTACGACAGGGACAGATACGCAGTATTTT.

J is TRBJ2-3 and V is TRBV20-1; D gene uncertain. The CDR3 is made up of 11 amino acids. Deletions cut 6 bases from V and 6 bases from J, with 10 bases between. The germline gives CDR1 DFQATT, CDR2 SNEGSKA (reference sequence). The CDR3 DNA reads TGCAGTGCAACCGAAGGTGATACGCAGTATTTT. It codes for CSATEGDTQYF.

The chain recombines TRBV28 with TRBJ2-7; a possible D gene is TRBD2 (6 bases). Trimming removed 2 bases at V and 3 bases at J, with 14 bases between. Germline V CDR1 and CDR2: MDHEN, SYDVKM. The CDR3 has 15 amino acids. This CDR3 reads CASSLGGVSSYEQYF. In DNA form, the CDR3 reads TGTGCCAGCAGTTTAGGAGGGGTCTCGAGCTACGAGCAGTACTTC.

The CDR3 loop is CASSRSGTRGYNEQFF. CDR3 DNA: TGTGCCAGCAGTCGCTCCGGGACCCGGGGATACAATGAGCAGTTCTTC. The genes are TRBV28 and TRBJ2-1; D is perhaps TRBD1 or TRBD2 (5 bases each). The germline V and J ends were trimmed by 5 bases and 4 bases, with 18 bases remaining between them. The CDR3 covers 16 residues. Germline V lookup: CDR1 MDHEN, CDR2 SYDVKM.

This clone was observed once. The chain couples TRBV28 to TRBJ2-7; D could derive from TRBD1 or TRBD2 (5 bases each). This CDR3 is built from 12 residues. Trimming left V 2 bases short and J 9 bases short, with 11 bases between. Germline CDR1 MDHEN, CDR2 SYDVKM. The CDR3 coding sequence is TGTGCCAGCAGTTTACGGCAGAGGGGGCAGTACTTC. It specifies CASSLRQRGQYF.

This sequence joins TRBV7-2 and TRBJ2-7; the D gene is possibly TRBD2 (5 bases). Per the germline V gene, CDR1 is SGHTA and CDR2 is FQGNSA. The germline V and J ends were trimmed by 5 bases and 3 bases, with 17 bases remaining between them. The CDR3 length is 15 residues. This CDR3 reads CASSVRTALGYEQYF. CDR3 in DNA: TGTGCCAGCAGCGTTAGGACTGCTTTGGGCTACGAGCAGTACTTC.

The V and J genes are TRBV5-1 and TRBJ2-1; the D gene could be TRBD1 or TRBD2 (5 bases each). CDR1 and CDR2 (germline): SGHRS, YFSETQ. The CDR3 sequence is 15 residues long. V was clipped by 1 base and J by 3 bases, with 11 bases between them. The CDR3 DNA follows: TGCGCCAGCAGCTTGAGAGGGGTCCTCTACAATGAGCAGTTCTTC. Its protein product is CASSLRGVLYNEQFF.